These T cell receptor beta chains were read from a single sample in a study of radiotherapy plus CTLA-4 blockade in lung cancer. The table came from immunoSEQ multiplex PCR; TCRdb's copy has only in-frame clones and leaves some out. This table holds some 110,000 clones, approximately 80% found once. Material: peripheral blood, obtained from a patient treated with radiotherapy plus ipilimumab. All receptors come from a human donor with non-small cell lung cancer who had a partial response to radiotherapy plus ipilimumab. Each CDR3 is given with its conserved first and last residue. A D gene is named only where the DNA matches it firmly. Size is omitted from some rows. Given values are once, few, many or a class for expanded clones.

TRBV7-9	NA	TRBJ1-1	TRBD1	CASSSTLGQGNTEAFF	TGTGCCAGCAGCTCCACGCTCGGACAGGGGAACACTGAAGCTTTCTTT
TRBV30	NA	TRBJ1-5	NA	CAWSVRGGGQPQHF	TGTGCCTGGAGTGTACGGGGGGGCGGACAGCCCCAGCATTTT
TRBV19	NA	TRBJ1-5	NA	CASRSTGYSNQPQHF	TGTGCCAGTCGATCGACGGGGTATAGCAATCAGCCCCAGCATTTT
TRBV10-3	NA	TRBJ2-3	TRBD1	CAISDSEQGSDTQYF	TGTGCCATCAGTGATTCAGAACAGGGGTCAGATACGCAGTATTTT
TRBV6-6	NA	TRBJ2-1	NA	CASSYGGSYNEQFF	TGTGCCAGCAGTTACGGAGGCTCCTACAATGAGCAGTTCTTC
TRBV6-5	NA	TRBJ2-7	TRBD2	CASRRLAGPYEQYF	TGTGCCAGCAGGAGACTAGCGGGGCCCTACGAGCAGTACTTC
TRBV7-9	NA	TRBJ1-4	TRBD1	CASSWDRGSEKLFF	TGTGCCAGCAGCTGGGACAGGGGCTCCGAAAAACTGTTTTTT
TRBV27	NA	TRBJ1-2	NA	CASSLRGYGYTF	TGTGCCAGCAGCCTTAGGGGCTATGGCTACACCTTC
TRBV6-5	once	TRBJ2-3	TRBD1	CASSYGTGSTDTQYF	TGTGCCAGCAGTTATGGGACAGGGTCCACAGATACGCAGTATTTT
TRBV15	NA	TRBJ1-5	NA	CATSRAGSNQPQHF	TGTGCCACCAGCAGAGCTGGCTCTAATCAGCCCCAGCATTTT
TRBV7-8	once	TRBJ1-1	NA	CASSTGRRNTEAFF	TGTGCCAGCAGTACAGGACGACGGAACACTGAAGCTTTCTTT
TRBV7-9	NA	TRBJ1-2	TRBD1	CASSLAGGYNYGYTF	TGTGCCAGCAGCTTAGCAGGGGGCTATAACTATGGCTACACCTTC
TRBV5-1	NA	TRBJ2-5	NA	CASRSQGGGPETQYF	TGCGCCAGCAGATCTCAGGGAGGAGGACCGGAGACCCAGTACTTC
TRBV7-3	NA	TRBJ1-3	NA	CASSLVGGGNTIYF	TGTGCCAGCAGCTTGGTAGGCGGTGGAAACACCATATATTTT
TRBV28	NA	TRBJ1-2	TRBD1	CASTPGQVPGYTF	TGTGCCAGCACCCCAGGACAGGTCCCCGGCTACACCTTC
TRBV15	many	TRBJ1-4	TRBD1	CATPGTEPGKLFF	TGTGCCACCCCCGGGACAGAGCCGGGGAAACTGTTTTTT
TRBV27	once	TRBJ2-1	NA	CASSSFSGYNEQFF	TGTGCCAGCAGTTCCTTCTCCGGCTACAATGAGCAGTTCTTC
TRBV15	NA	TRBJ2-7	NA	CATSVQVGYEQYF	TGTGCCACCAGCGTGCAGGTAGGCTACGAGCAGTACTTC
TRBV28	NA	TRBJ2-7	TRBD2	CASSSPSGSNYEQYF	TGTGCCAGCAGTTCTCCTAGCGGGAGTAACTACGAGCAGTACTTC
TRBV7-8	few	TRBJ2-7	TRBD2	CASSLVVLAGGLDEQYF	TGTGCCAGCAGCTTAGTTGTCCTAGCGGGAGGCCTGGACGAGCAGTACTTC
TRBV5-1	NA	TRBJ1-1	TRBD1	CASSFSIRQGESATEAFF	TGCGCCAGCAGCTTCTCAATCCGACAGGGGGAATCGGCCACTGAAGCTTTCTTT
TRBV6-5	NA	TRBJ1-1	TRBD1	CASRRDGQANTEAFF	TGTGCCAGCAGGCGCGATGGACAGGCCAACACTGAAGCTTTCTTT
TRBV9	NA	TRBJ2-5	TRBD2	CASSVGAGGRQETQYF	TGTGCCAGCAGCGTAGGGGCGGGAGGACGCCAAGAGACCCAGTACTTC
TRBV25-1	NA	TRBJ1-4	TRBD1	CASSGQGQGYEKLFF	TGTGCCAGCAGTGGTCAGGGACAGGGGTACGAAAAACTGTTTTTT
TRBV7-9	NA	TRBJ2-2	NA	CASSPPVITGELFF	TGTGCCAGCAGCCCCCCGGTGATAACCGGGGAGCTGTTTTTT
TRBV5-6	few	TRBJ2-6	NA	CASSLEGGGVGANVLTF	TGTGCCAGCAGCTTGGAGGGAGGAGGGGTCGGGGCCAACGTCCTGACTTTC
TRBV19	NA	TRBJ1-1	NA	CASSTQGRGTEAFF	TGTGCCAGTAGTACCCAGGGTCGAGGAACTGAAGCTTTCTTT
TRBV6-5	NA	TRBJ1-2	TRBD1	CASRSGQAYGYTF	TGTGCCAGCAGATCCGGACAGGCCTATGGCTACACCTTC
TRBV5-1	NA	TRBJ2-5	NA	CASSVGSPGKETQYF	TGCGCCAGCAGCGTCGGATCGCCAGGAAAAGAGACCCAGTACTTC
TRBV5-5	few	TRBJ1-1	NA	CASSPRQGIQGTEAFF	TGTGCCAGCAGCCCCCGACAAGGGATCCAGGGGACTGAAGCTTTCTTT
TRBV7-9	once	TRBJ1-2	NA	CASSMSDSSYGYTF	TGTGCCAGCAGCATGTCGGACAGTAGCTATGGCTACACCTTC
TRBV6-5	NA	TRBJ1-5	NA	CASPRLSLSNQPQHF	TGTGCCAGCCCCCGTCTTAGTCTTAGCAATCAGCCCCAGCATTTT
TRBV7-9	few	TRBJ2-2	TRBD2	CASSTGTSGRVGELFF	TGTGCCAGCAGCACCGGGACTAGCGGGAGGGTCGGGGAGCTGTTTTTT
TRBV7-9	NA	TRBJ2-1	NA	CASSSRGTRPNEQFF	TGTGCCAGCAGCTCCAGGGGGACTCGACCCAATGAGCAGTTCTTC
TRBV5-1	NA	TRBJ2-5	NA	CASSSGSQETQYF	TGCGCCAGCAGCTCAGGGTCCCAAGAGACCCAGTACTTC
TRBV27	NA	TRBJ2-2	TRBD1	CASSLIGQGHTGELFF	TGTGCCAGCAGTTTAATTGGACAGGGCCACACCGGGGAGCTGTTTTTT
TRBV19	NA	TRBJ1-1	NA	CASSIIGTQNTEAFF	TGTGCCAGTAGTATAATTGGGACTCAGAACACTGAAGCTTTCTTT
TRBV2	NA	TRBJ1-5	NA	CASSGVGGRNQPQHF	TGTGCCAGCAGTGGGGTGGGAGGTAGAAATCAGCCCCAGCATTTT
TRBV5-1	NA	TRBJ2-7	NA	CASSFNYEQYF	TGCGCCAGCAGCTTTAATTACGAGCAGTACTTC
TRBV19	NA	TRBJ1-5	NA	CASSSTWQGFQPQHF	TGTGCCAGTAGTAGTACTTGGCAGGGATTCCAGCCCCAGCATTTT
TRBV5-4	NA	TRBJ2-2	NA	CASSLGTSNTGELFF	TGTGCCAGCAGCTTGGGGACATCGAACACCGGGGAGCTGTTTTTT
TRBV11-2	NA	TRBJ2-5	NA	CASSPSGETQYF	TGTGCCAGCAGCCCGAGCGGGGAGACCCAGTACTTC
TRBV5-1	NA	TRBJ2-3	TRBD1	CASSFDRGYTDTQYF	TGCGCCAGCAGCTTTGACAGGGGGTACACAGATACGCAGTATTTT
TRBV6-1	NA	TRBJ2-7	NA	CASGGFVSYEQYF	TGTGCCAGTGGAGGTTTCGTCTCCTACGAGCAGTACTTC
TRBV13	NA	TRBJ2-1	TRBD2	CASSLWTSGRDSNEQFF	TGTGCCAGCAGCTTGTGGACTAGCGGGAGGGATTCGAATGAGCAGTTCTTC
TRBV5-1	NA	TRBJ2-1	TRBD2	CASSVLAGYEQFF	TGCGCCAGCAGCGTATTAGCGGGATATGAGCAGTTCTTC
TRBV27	NA	TRBJ2-7	NA	CARTTRGRSYEQYF	TGTGCCAGAACTACCCGGGGGAGGTCCTACGAGCAGTACTTC
TRBV9	NA	TRBJ2-3	NA	CASSVGTGSSTDTQYF	TGTGCCAGCAGCGTAGGAACGGGATCTAGCACAGATACGCAGTATTTT
TRBV11-2	NA	TRBJ1-2	NA	CASSSGYGYTF	TGTGCCAGCAGCTCAGGGTATGGCTACACCTTC
TRBV11-2	once	TRBJ2-1	NA	CASSLESQNNEQFF	TGTGCCAGCAGCCTAGAGTCCCAAAACAATGAGCAGTTCTTC
TRBV28	NA	TRBJ2-5	NA	CASRSTGRGETQYF	TGTGCCAGCAGGAGTACAGGGCGGGGGGAGACCCAGTACTTC
TRBV4-1	NA	TRBJ1-5	TRBD1	CASSQDSDRGGGNQPQHF	TGCGCCAGCAGCCAAGATTCGGACAGGGGAGGGGGCAATCAGCCCCAGCATTTT
TRBV10-1	NA	TRBJ2-5	NA	CASSESRLETQYF	TGCGCCAGCAGTGAGTCGAGGTTGGAGACCCAGTACTTC